This T cell receptor (beta chain) was captured in a study of PD-1 blockade in classical Hodgkin lymphoma. Study-wide results and limits: CD4+ TCR diversity climbed significantly by C4D1, unlike CD8+ TCR diversity. When set against healthy donors, newly diagnosed patients were reported to show lower baseline TCR diversity.

CDR1 is MDHEN, CDR2 SYDVKM, per germline. The CDR3 length is 15 residues. Trimming took 6 bases from V and 3 from J; bases not matched to a gene: 8. The data were produced by immunoSEQ multiplex PCR, yet TCRdb's version contains in-frame clones alone and is incomplete. In the table there are over 70,000 clones, less than 95% of which are singletons. Time point defined: cycle 4 day 1 (C4D1), after 6 weeks of nivolumab. All trial patients relapsed after autologous stem cell transplantation. Note on this clone: The target antigen is unknown.

This receptor was identified in a human donor with classical Hodgkin lymphoma. This chain joins TRBV28 and TRBJ1-5; TRBD1 matches at 7 bases. This sample comprised peripheral blood mononuclear cells (PBMCs), obtained before the fourth cycle of nivolumab. The CDR3: CASSPDRAYNQPQHF. CDR3 bases: TGTGCCAGCAGCCCCGACAGGGCGTACAATCAGCCCCAGCATTTT.